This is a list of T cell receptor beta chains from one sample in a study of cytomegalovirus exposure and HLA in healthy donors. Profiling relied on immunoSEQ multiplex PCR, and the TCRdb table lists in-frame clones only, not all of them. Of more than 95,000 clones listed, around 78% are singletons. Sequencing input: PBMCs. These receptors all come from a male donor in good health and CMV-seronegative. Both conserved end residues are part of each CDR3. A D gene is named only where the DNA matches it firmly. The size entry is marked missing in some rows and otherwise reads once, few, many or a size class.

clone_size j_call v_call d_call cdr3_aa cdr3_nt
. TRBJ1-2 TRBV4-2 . CASSQVRGGAYGYTF TGTGCCAGCAGCCAAGTGAGGGGAGGGGCGTATGGCTACACCTTC
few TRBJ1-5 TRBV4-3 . CASSQAQGNQPQHF TGCGCCAGCAGCCAAGCCCAGGGGAATCAGCCCCAGCATTTT
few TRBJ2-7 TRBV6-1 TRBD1 CASSEVPGQGAYEQYF TGTGCCAGCAGTGAAGTACCGGGACAGGGGGCTTACGAGCAGTACTTC
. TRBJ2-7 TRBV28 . CASSSRSEQYF TGTGCCAGCAGTAGTCGGAGCGAGCAGTACTTC
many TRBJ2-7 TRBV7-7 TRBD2 CASSLQPSGNEQYF TGTGCTAGCAGCCTACAACCTAGCGGGAACGAGCAGTACTTC
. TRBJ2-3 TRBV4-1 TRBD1 CASSQVKDRVTDTQYF TGCGCCAGCAGCCAGGTTAAGGACAGGGTGACAGATACGCAGTATTTT
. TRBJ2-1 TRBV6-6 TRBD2 CASSRGTSGKGQFF TGTGCCAGCTCCCGCGGAACTAGCGGGAAGGGGCAGTTCTTC
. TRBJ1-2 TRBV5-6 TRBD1 CASKSGGTPNYGYTF TGTGCCAGCAAGTCAGGGGGAACACCTAACTATGGCTACACCTTC
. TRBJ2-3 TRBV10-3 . CAISESRQADGWWF TGTGCCATCAGTGAGTCGAGACAGGCGGACGGGTGGTGGTTT
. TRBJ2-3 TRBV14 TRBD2 CASSLLAGGDTQYF TGTGCCAGCAGCCTACTAGCGGGAGGTGATACGCAGTATTTT